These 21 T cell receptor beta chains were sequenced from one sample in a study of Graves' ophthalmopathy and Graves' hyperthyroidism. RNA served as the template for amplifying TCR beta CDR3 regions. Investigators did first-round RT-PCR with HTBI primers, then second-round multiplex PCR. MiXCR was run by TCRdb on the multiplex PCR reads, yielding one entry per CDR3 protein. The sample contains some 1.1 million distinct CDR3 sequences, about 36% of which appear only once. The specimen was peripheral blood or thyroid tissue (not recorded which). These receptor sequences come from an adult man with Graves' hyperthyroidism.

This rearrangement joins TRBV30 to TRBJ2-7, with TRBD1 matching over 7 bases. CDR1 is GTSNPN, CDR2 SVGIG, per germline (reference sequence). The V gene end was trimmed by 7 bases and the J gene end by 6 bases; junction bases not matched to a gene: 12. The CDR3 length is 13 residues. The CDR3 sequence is CAYEQGWTGEQYF. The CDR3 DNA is TGTGCCTATGAACAGGGGTGGACGGGCGAGCAGTACTTC.

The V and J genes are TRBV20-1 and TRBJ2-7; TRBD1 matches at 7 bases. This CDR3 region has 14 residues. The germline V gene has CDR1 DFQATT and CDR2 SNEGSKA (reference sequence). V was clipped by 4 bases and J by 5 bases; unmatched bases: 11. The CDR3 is CSAKTGSRDDEQYF. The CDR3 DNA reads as TGCAGTGCTAAGACAGGGAGTAGAGACGACGAGCAGTACTTC.

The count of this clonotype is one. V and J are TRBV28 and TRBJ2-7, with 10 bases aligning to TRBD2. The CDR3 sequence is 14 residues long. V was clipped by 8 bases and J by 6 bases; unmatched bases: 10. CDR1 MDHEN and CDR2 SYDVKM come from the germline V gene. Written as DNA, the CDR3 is TGTGCCAGCTGCTACCAGCGGGAGGGCCTCGAGCAGTACTTC. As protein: CASCYQREGLEQYF.

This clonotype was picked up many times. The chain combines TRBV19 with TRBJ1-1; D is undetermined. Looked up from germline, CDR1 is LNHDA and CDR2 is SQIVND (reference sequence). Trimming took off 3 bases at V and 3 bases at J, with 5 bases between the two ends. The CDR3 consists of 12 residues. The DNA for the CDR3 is TGTGCCAGTAGTATTGCTGACACTGAAGCTTTCTTT. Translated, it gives CASSIADTEAFF.

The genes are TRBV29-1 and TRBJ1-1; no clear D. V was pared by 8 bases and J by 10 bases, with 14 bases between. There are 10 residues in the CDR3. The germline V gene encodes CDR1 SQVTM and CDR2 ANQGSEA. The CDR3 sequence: CSTSSGPAFF. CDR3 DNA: TGCAGCACCTCATCCGGACCAGCTTTCTTT. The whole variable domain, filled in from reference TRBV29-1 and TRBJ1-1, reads SAVISQKPSRDICQRGTSLTIQCQVDSQVTMMFWYRQQPGQSLTLIATANQGSEATYESGFVIDKFPISRPNLTFSTLTVSNMSPEDSSIYLCSTSSGPAFFGQGTRLTVV.

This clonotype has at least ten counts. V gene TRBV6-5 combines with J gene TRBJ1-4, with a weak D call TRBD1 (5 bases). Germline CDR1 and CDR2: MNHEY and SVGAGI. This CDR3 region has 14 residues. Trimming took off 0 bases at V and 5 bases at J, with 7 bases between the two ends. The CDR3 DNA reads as TGTGCCAGCAGTTACTCGCCAGGGAATGAAAAACTGTTTTTT. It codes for CASSYSPGNEKLFF.

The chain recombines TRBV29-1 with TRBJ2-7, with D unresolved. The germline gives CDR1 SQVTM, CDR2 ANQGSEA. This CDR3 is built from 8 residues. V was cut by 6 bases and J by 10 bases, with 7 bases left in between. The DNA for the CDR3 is TGCAGCGTAGACGGACAGTACTTC. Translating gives CSVDGQYF.

For the CDR3, the DNA is TGCAGTGCTGGACGCGAGGTAGGGGAGACCCAGTACTTC. This sequence encodes CSAGREVGETQYF. The gene calls are TRBV20-1 and TRBJ2-5; D is unresolved. This CDR3 is built from 13 residues. V was trimmed by 5 bases and J by 5 bases, leaving 15 bases between them. The V gene's germline CDR1 is DFQATT and CDR2 SNEGSKA (reference sequence).

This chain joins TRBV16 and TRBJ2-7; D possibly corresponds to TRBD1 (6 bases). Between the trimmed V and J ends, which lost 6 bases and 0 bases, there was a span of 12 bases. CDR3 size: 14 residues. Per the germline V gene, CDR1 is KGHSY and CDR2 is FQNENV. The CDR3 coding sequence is TGTGCCAGCAGTACCCCGGGACACTCCTACGAGCAGTACTTC. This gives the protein CASSTPGHSYEQYF.

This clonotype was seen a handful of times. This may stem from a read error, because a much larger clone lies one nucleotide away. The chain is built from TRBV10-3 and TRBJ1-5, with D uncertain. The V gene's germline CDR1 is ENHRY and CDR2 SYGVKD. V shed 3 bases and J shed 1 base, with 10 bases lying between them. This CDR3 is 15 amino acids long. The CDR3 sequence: CAISEEEGSNQPQHF. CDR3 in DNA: TGTGCCATCAGTGAAGAGGAGGGCAGCAATCAGCCCCAGCATTTT.

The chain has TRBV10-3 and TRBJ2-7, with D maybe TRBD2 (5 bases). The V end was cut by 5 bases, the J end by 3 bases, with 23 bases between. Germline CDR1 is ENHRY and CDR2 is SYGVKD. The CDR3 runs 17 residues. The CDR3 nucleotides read TGTGCCATCAGTTTCGGGCCTATCGCGAGCGGAGGCTACGAGCAGTACTTC. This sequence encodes CAISFGPIASGGYEQYF.

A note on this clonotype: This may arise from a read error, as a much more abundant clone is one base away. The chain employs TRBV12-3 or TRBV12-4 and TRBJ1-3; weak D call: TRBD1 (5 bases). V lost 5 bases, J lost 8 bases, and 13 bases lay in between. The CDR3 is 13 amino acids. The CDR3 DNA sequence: TGTGCCAGCAGTCAGGGCCCGGGAGACACCATATATTTT. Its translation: CASSQGPGDTIYF.

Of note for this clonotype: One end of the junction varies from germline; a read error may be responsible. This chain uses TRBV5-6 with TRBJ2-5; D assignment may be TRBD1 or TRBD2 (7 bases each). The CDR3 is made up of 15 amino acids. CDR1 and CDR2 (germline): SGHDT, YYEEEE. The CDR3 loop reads CASSQGGGSKETQYF. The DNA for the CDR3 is TGCGCCAGCAGCCAAGGGGGCGGGAGTAAGGAGACCCAGTACTTC.

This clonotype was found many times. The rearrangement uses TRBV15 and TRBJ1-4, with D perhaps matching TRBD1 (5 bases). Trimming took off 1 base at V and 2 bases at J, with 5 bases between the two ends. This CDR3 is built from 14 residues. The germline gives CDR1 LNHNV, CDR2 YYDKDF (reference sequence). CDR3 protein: CATSRGGTNEKLFF. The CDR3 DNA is TGTGCCACCAGCAGAGGGGGGACTAATGAAAAACTGTTTTTT.

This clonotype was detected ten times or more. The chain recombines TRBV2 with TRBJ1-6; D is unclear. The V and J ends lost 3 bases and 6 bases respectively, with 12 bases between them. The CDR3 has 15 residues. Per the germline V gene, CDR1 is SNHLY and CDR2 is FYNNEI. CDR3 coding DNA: TGTGCCAGCAGTGACGTAGGCGGCCTTAATTCACCCCTCCACTTT. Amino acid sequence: CASSDVGGLNSPLHF. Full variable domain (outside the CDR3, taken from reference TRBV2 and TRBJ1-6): EPEVTQTPSHQVTQMGQEVILRCVPISNHLYFYWYRQILGQKVEFLVSFYNNEISEKSEIFDDQFSVERPDGSNFTLKIRSTKLEDSAMYFCASSDVGGLNSPLHFGNGTRLTVT.

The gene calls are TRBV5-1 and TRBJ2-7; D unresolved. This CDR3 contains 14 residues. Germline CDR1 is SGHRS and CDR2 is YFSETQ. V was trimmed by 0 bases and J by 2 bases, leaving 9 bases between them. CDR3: CASSLDYSTYEQYF. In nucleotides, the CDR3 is TGCGCCAGCAGCTTGGATTATAGCACCTACGAGCAGTACTTC.

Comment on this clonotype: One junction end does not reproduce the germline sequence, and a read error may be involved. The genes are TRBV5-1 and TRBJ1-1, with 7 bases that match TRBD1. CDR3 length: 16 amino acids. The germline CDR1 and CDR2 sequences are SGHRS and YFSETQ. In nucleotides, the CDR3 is TGCGCCAGCAGCTTGGAGTTTTGGGACAGTAACAATGAAGCTTTCTTT. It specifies CASSLEFWDSNNEAFF.

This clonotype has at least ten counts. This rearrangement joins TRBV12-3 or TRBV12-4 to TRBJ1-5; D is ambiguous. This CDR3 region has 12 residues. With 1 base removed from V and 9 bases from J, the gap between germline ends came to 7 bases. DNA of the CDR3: TGTGCCAGCAGTTTAGGGTCAGGGCCCCAGCATTTT. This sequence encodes CASSLGSGPQHF.

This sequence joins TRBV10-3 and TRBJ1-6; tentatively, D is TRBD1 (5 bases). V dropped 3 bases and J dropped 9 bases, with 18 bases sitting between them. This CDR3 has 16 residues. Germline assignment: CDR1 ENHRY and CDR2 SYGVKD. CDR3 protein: CAISEPKGRFLSPLHF. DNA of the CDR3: TGTGCCATCAGTGAACCTAAGGGACGCTTTCTTTCACCCCTCCACTTT.

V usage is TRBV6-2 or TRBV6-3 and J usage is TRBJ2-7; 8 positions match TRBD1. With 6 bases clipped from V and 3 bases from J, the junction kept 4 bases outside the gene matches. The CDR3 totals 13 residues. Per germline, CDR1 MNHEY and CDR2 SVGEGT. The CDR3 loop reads CASRMTGVYEQYF. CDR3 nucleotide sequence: TGTGCCAGCAGGATGACAGGGGTCTACGAGCAGTACTTC.

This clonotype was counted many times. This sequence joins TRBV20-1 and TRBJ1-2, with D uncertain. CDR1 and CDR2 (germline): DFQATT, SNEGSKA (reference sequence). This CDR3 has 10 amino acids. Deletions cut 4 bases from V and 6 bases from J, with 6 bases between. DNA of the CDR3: TGCAGTGCTACGGGGAATGGCTACACCTTC. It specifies CSATGNGYTF.